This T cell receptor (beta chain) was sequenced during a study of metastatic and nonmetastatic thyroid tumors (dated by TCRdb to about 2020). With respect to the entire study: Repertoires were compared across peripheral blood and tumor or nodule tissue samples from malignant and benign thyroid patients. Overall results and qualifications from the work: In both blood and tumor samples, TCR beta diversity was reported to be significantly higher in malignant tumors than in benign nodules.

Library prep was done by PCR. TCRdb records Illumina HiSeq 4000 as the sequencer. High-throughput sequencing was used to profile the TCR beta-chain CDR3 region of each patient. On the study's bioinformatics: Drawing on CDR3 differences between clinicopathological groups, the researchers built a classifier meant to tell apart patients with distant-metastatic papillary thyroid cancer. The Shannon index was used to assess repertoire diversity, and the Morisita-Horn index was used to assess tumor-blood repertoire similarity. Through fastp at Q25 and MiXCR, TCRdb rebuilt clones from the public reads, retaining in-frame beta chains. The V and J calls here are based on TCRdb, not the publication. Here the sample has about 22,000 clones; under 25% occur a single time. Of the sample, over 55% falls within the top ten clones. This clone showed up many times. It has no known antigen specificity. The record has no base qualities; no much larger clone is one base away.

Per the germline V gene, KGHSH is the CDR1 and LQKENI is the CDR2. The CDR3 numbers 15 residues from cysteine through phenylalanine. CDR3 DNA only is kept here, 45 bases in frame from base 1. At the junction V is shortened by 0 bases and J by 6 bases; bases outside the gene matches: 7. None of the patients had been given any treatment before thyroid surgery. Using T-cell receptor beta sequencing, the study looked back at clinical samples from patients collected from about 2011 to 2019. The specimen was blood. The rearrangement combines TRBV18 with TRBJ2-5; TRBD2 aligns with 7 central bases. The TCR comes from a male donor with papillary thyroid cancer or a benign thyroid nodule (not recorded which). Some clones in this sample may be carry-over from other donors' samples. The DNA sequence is TGTGCCAGCTCACCACCAGGCGGGAGCAAAAAGACCCAGTACTTC. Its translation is CASSPPGGSKKTQYF.